The 17 T cell receptor beta chains reported below all come from one sample, sequenced in a study of T cell responses to AZD1222 COVID-19 vaccine. Measured with immunoSEQ multiplex PCR; TCRdb has only the in-frame clones, and not every one. The sample lists roughly 160,000 clones; roughly nine tenths were seen once. The sample was peripheral blood, taken 28 days after the second AZD1222 dose. The origin of the receptors is an adult who received the AZD1222 COVID-19 vaccine.

The V gene is TRBV7-8, the J gene TRBJ1-1, with D unclear. Trimming cost V 4 bases and J 1 base, with 10 bases left between them. Germline CDR1 reads SGHVS; CDR2 reads FQNEAQ. This CDR3 is built from 14 residues. The CDR3 is CASSSPARNTEAFF. CDR3 coding DNA: TGTGCCAGCAGCTCCCCAGCCCGGAACACTGAAGCTTTCTTT. Drawing the rest from reference TRBV7-8 and TRBJ1-1, the complete variable domain is GAGVSQSPRYKVAKRGQDVALRCDPISGHVSLFWYQQALGQGPEFLTYFQNEAQLDKSGLPSDRFFAERPEGSVSTLKIQRTQQEDSAVYLCASSSPARNTEAFFGQGTRLTVV.

This chain connects TRBV12-3 or TRBV12-4 to TRBJ1-4, with 9 bases matching TRBD1. CDR3 size: 13 residues. V dropped 7 bases and J dropped 10; count of bases not matched to a gene: 7. The CDR3 protein is CASTPGQGGKLFF. CDR3 in DNA: TGTGCCAGCACCCCGGGACAGGGCGGAAAACTGTTTTTT.

CDR3 in amino acids: CASSYSRDGNTIYF. In DNA form, the CDR3 reads TGTGCCAGCAGTTACTCGCGGGATGGAAACACCATATATTTT. J is TRBJ1-3 and V is TRBV6-6; D gene unclear. Deletions cut 0 bases from V and 3 bases from J, with 6 bases between. Germline lookup yields CDR1 MNHNY and CDR2 SVGAGI (reference sequence). This CDR3 comprises 14 residues.

A single count supports this clone. CDR3 DNA: TGTGCCAGCAGCTTAGGACAGGGGGCTCATGGCTACACCTTC. Amino acid sequence: CASSLGQGAHGYTF. The chain links TRBV5-6 to TRBJ1-2; TRBD1 agrees at 11 bases. CDR3 length equals 14 residues. V lost 2 bases, J lost 6 bases, and 3 bases stayed unmatched. CDR1 SGHDT and CDR2 YYEEEE come from the germline V gene.

The sample holds a few counts of this clone. The gene calls are TRBV2 and TRBJ2-3; D is unclear. Germline lookup yields CDR1 SNHLY and CDR2 FYNNEI. The CDR3 contains 14 residues. The ends were cut back, 2 bases at V and 3 bases at J, with 9 bases in the middle. The CDR3 region is CASSELLATDTQYF. The DNA for the CDR3 is TGTGCCAGCAGTGAATTATTAGCTACAGATACGCAGTATTTT.

V is TRBV10-2 and J is TRBJ2-7, with 9 bases fitting TRBD2. Per germline, CDR1 WSHSY and CDR2 SAAADI. The CDR3 totals 17 residues. The trim removed 3 bases at V and 6 bases at J, leaving 15 bases unmatched. The CDR3 DNA sequence: TGCGCCAGCAGTGATCCCGGGAGGCGGGGGGGAGAGAGCGAGCAGTACTTC. Translating it yields CASSDPGRRGGESEQYF.

The gene calls are TRBV6-2 or TRBV6-3 and TRBJ2-1; 9 bases are a match to TRBD2. From germline, CDR1 is MNHEY and CDR2 SVGEGT. There are 15 residues in the CDR3. V trimming: 5 bases; J trimming: 6 bases; junction bases outside the gene matches: 8. The CDR3 loop is CASSGRRGGSNEQFF. The CDR3 nucleotides are TGTGCCAGCAGTGGGCGGCGGGGGGGGAGCAATGAGCAGTTCTTC.

The genes are TRBV15 and TRBJ1-5; D possibly corresponds to TRBD1 (5 bases). Germline CDR1 LNHNV, CDR2 YYDKDF (reference sequence). The V end lost 5 bases, the J end lost 2 bases, and 13 bases lay between the germline ends. The CDR3 has 15 amino acids. In DNA, the CDR3 is TGTGCCACCAGCCAGAATCGGGGGGGCAATCAGCCCCAGCATTTT. This gives the protein CATSQNRGGNQPQHF.

The chain has TRBV4-1 and TRBJ2-3; a possible D gene is TRBD2 (5 bases). V was pared by 0 bases and J by 5 bases, with 15 bases between. The CDR3 sequence is 16 residues long. Germline loops: CDR1 MGHRA, CDR2 YSYEKL. CDR3 DNA: TGCGCCAGCAGCCAAGATGGTACCGGGGTAAAAGATACGCAGTATTTT. It is translated as CASSQDGTGVKDTQYF.

This clone was seen just once. The chain combines TRBV2 with TRBJ2-3; no clear D. The V end was cut by 7 bases, the J end by 2 bases, with 16 bases between. The CDR3 is 15 amino acids. The germline V gene encodes CDR1 SNHLY and CDR2 FYNNEI. The CDR3 region is CASTISVTNTDTQYF. The CDR3 DNA is TGTGCCAGCACTATATCAGTAACCAACACAGATACGCAGTATTTT.

The rearrangement joins TRBV6-5 to TRBJ2-7; D is tentatively TRBD1 or TRBD2 (7 bases each). CDR1 MNHEY and CDR2 SVGAGI come from the germline V gene. This CDR3 region has 15 residues. Trimming pared 9 bases from V and 6 bases from J, leaving 24 bases between. CDR3 sequence: CASNTGTAGSSEQYF. The CDR3 nucleotides are TGTGCCAGTAACACCGGGACAGCGGGGAGCTCCGAGCAGTACTTC.

V gene TRBV11-1 combines with J gene TRBJ2-1; D gene uncertain. The CDR3 extends over 13 amino acids. Per the germline V gene, CDR1 is SGHAT and CDR2 is FQDESV (reference sequence). Trimming cost V 5 bases and J 4 bases, with 9 bases left between them. CDR3 nucleotides: TGTGCCAGCAGCCTTGTTCAGTACAATGAGCAGTTCTTC. Protein sequence: CASSLVQYNEQFF.

The chain carries TRBV7-8 and TRBJ1-2; 8 bases map to TRBD1. V gave up 5 bases and J gave up 6 bases; unmatched junction bases: 11. Germline loops: CDR1 SGHVS, CDR2 FQNEAQ. This CDR3 has 15 residues. The CDR3 DNA sequence: TGTGCCAGCAGCCAGTCCGGGACAGGATATAATGGCTACACCTTC. The encoded protein is CASSQSGTGYNGYTF.

The J gene is TRBJ2-3, the V gene TRBV6-5; D gene uncertain. The CDR3 is made up of 11 amino acids. Trimming removed 4 bases from V and 5 bases from J, with 4 bases in between. The V gene's germline CDR1 is MNHEY and CDR2 SVGAGI. The CDR3 reads CASSWGDTQYF. CDR3 sequence (DNA): TGTGCCAGCAGTTGGGGAGATACGCAGTATTTT.

The chain links TRBV18 to TRBJ1-6; D call uncertain. The length of the CDR3 is 15 residues. Germline assignment: CDR1 KGHSH and CDR2 LQKENI. V lost 2 bases and J 5 bases, leaving 10 bases between the germline ends. The CDR3 nucleotides are TGTGCCAGCTCACCAGGGCGCGCTGATAATTCACCCCTCCACTTT. This encodes CASSPGRADNSPLHF.

This clone has more than one count but fewer than ten. J is TRBJ2-3 and V is TRBV5-1, with TRBD2 matching 7 bases. Looked up from germline, CDR1 is SGHRS and CDR2 is YFSETQ. The CDR3 contains 18 residues. J gave up 6 bases and V 1 base, and 17 bases lay outside the gene matches. In DNA form, the CDR3 reads TGCGCCAGCAGCTTGTCGCGGGGGTCTACCACTTCGTCGGATACGCAGTATTTT. Residues: CASSLSRGSTTSSDTQYF.

The rearrangement joins TRBV12-5 to TRBJ2-7; a possible D gene is TRBD1 (6 bases). The CDR3 is 13 residues long. V lost 6 bases to trimming and J lost 5 bases, with 14 bases between them. Germline CDR1 and CDR2: LGHNT and FRNRAP. The CDR3 sequence: CASGLQGWHEQYF. The DNA for the CDR3 is TGTGCTAGTGGCCTCCAGGGGTGGCACGAGCAGTACTTC. The entire variable domain, with the rest obtained from reference TRBV12-5 and TRBJ2-7, is as follows: DARVTQTPRHKVTEMGQEVTMRCQPILGHNTVFWYRQTMMQGLELLAYFRNRAPLDDSGMPKDRFSAEMPDATLATLKIQPSEPRDSAVYFCASGLQGWHEQYFGPGTRLTVT.